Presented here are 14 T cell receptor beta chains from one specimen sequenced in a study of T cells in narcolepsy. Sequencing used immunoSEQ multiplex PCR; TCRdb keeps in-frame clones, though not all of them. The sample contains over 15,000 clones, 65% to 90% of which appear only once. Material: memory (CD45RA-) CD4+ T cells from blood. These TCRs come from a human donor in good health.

The CDR3 loop is CASSQVGGGGSYEQYF. The CDR3 nucleotides read TGCGCCAGCAGCCAAGTGGGTGGGGGGGGATCCTACGAGCAGTACTTC. The chain employs TRBV4-3 and TRBJ2-7, with 7 bases aligning to TRBD2. This CDR3 has 16 amino acids. Germline values: CDR1 LGHNA, CDR2 YSLEER. V lost 1 base, J lost 1 base, and 7 bases stayed unmatched.

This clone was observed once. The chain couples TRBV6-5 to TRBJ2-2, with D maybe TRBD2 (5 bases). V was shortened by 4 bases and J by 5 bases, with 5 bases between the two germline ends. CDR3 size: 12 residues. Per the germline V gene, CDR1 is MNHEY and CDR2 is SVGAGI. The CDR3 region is CASSWRTGELFF. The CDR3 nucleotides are TGTGCCAGCAGTTGGAGGACCGGGGAGCTGTTTTTT.

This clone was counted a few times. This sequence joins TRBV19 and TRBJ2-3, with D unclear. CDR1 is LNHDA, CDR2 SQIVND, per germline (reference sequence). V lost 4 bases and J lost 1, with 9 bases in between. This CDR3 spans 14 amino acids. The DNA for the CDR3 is TGTGCCAGTAGTAATCCTGCAGGCACAGATACGCAGTATTTT. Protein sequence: CASSNPAGTDTQYF. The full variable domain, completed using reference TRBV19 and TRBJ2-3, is DGGITQSPKYLFRKEGQNVTLSCEQNLNHDAMYWYRQDPGQGLRLIYYSQIVNDFQKGDIAEGYSVSREKKESFPLTVTSAQKNPTAFYLCASSNPAGTDTQYFGPGTRLTVL.

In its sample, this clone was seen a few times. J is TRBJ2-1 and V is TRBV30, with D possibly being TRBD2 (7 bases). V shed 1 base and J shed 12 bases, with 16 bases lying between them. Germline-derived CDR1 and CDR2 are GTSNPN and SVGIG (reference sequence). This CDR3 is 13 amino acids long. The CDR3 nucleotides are TGTGCCTGGAGTGAGGACTCCGCGGGGGCGCAGTTCTTC. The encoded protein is CAWSEDSAGAQFF. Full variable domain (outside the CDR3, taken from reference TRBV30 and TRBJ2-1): SQTIHQWPATLVQPVGSPLSLECTVEGTSNPNLYWYRQAAGRGLQLLFYSVGIGQISSEVPQNLSASRPQDRQFILSSKKLLLSDSGFYLCAWSEDSAGAQFFGPGTRLTVL.

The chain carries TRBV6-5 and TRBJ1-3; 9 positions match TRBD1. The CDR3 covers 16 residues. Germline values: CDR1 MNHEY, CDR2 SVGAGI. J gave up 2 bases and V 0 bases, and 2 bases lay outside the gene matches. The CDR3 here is CASSYSRQGAGNTIYF. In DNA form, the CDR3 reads TGTGCCAGCAGTTACTCGAGACAGGGGGCTGGAAACACCATATATTTT.

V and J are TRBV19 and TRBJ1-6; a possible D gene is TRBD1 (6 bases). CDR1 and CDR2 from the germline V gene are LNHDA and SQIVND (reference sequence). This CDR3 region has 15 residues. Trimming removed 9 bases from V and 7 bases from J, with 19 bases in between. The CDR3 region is CASRWEDSLNSPLHF. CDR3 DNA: TGTGCCAGCAGATGGGAGGACAGTCTAAATTCACCCCTCCACTTT.

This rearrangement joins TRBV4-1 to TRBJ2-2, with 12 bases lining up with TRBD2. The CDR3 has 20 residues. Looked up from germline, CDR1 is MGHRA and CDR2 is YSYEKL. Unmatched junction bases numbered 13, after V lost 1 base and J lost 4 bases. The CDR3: CASSQASGTSGPRGTGELFF. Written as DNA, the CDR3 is TGCGCCAGCAGCCAAGCGTCGGGGACTAGCGGGCCCCGGGGCACCGGGGAGCTGTTTTTT.

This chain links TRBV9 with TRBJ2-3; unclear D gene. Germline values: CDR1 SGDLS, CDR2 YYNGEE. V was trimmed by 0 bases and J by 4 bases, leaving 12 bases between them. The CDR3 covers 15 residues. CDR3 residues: CASSVGSGGADTQYF. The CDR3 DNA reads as TGTGCCAGCAGCGTAGGCTCCGGTGGGGCAGATACGCAGTATTTT. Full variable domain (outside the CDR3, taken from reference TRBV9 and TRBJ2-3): DSGVTQTPKHLITATGQRVTLRCSPRSGDLSVYWYQQSLDQGLQFLIQYYNGEERAKGNILERFSAQQFPDLHSELNLSSLELGDSALYFCASSVGSGGADTQYFGPGTRLTVL.

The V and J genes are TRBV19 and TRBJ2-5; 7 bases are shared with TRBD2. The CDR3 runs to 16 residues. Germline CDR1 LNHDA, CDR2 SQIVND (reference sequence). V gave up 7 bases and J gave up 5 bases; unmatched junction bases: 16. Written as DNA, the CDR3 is TGTGCCAGTAAAGTGCGGGGAACAGGACTAGGGGAGACCCAGTACTTC. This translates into CASKVRGTGLGETQYF.

CDR3 protein: CASKKGINQPQHF. The CDR3 nucleotides read TGTGCCAGCAAGAAGGGGATTAATCAGCCCCAGCATTTT. V and J are TRBV2 and TRBJ1-5; possible D gene TRBD1, 5 bases. From germline, CDR1 is SNHLY and CDR2 FYNNEI. Between the trimmed V and J ends, which lost 7 bases and 4 bases, there was a span of 11 bases. This CDR3 has 13 amino acids.

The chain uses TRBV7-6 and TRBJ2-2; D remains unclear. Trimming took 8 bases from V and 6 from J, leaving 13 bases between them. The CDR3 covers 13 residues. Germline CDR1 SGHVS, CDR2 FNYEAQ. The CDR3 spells CASGVSIPGELFF. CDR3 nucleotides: TGTGCCAGCGGAGTTTCGATCCCCGGGGAGCTGTTTTTT. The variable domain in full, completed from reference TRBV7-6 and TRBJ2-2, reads GAGVSQSPRYKVTKRGQDVALRCDPISGHVSLYWYRQALGQGPEFLTYFNYEAQQDKSGLPNDRFSAERPEGSISTLTIQRTEQRDSAMYRCASGVSIPGELFFGEGSRLTVL.

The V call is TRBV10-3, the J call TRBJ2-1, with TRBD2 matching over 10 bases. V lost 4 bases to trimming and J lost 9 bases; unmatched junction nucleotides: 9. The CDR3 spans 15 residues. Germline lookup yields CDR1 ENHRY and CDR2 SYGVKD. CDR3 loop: CAISVKRGGQGEQFF. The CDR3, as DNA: TGTGCCATCAGTGTTAAGCGGGGGGGCCAGGGTGAGCAGTTCTTC.

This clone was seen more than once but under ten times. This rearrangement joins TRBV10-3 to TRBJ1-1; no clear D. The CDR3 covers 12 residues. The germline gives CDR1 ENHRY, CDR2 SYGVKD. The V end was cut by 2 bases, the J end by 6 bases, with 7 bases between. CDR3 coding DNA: TGTGCCATCAGTGAGGTGGGCGCTGAAGCTTTCTTT. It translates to CAISEVGAEAFF.

CDR3 DNA: TGTGCCTGGAGTAGTGGGAAGCTTCTGAAACCCTACGAGCAGTACTTC. Encoded protein: CAWSSGKLLKPYEQYF. The chain employs TRBV30 and TRBJ2-7, with no clear D. The CDR3 spans 16 residues. Germline CDR1 and CDR2: GTSNPN and SVGIG (reference sequence). V gave up 2 bases and J gave up 2 bases, with 19 bases separating them.